Listed below are T cell receptor beta chains from one sample, sequenced in a study of shared clonotypes between healthy human individuals. This table comes from immunoSEQ multiplex PCR, and its TCRdb copy is limited to in-frame clones, with some not included. The sample contains 780,000 or so clones, approximately 77% of which appear only once. Material: memory CD4+ T cells sorted from blood. These receptors all come from a woman aged 30 to 39 in good health. Both conserved end residues are part of each CDR3. A D gene is named only where the DNA matches it firmly. Rows give clone size only sometimes, using once, few, many, or a class for an expanded clone.

size	V	D	J	CDR3	DNA
-	TRBV28	TRBD2	TRBJ2-2	CASSLTTSGGTGELFF	TGTGCCAGCAGTCTCACGACTAGCGGGGGGACCGGGGAGCTGTTTTTT
few	TRBV7-6	-	TRBJ2-1	CASSPQWGSVNEQFF	TGTGCCAGCAGCCCCCAATGGGGCTCTGTCAATGAGCAGTTCTTC
-	TRBV7-2	-	TRBJ2-7	CASKRTATAGEQYF	TGTGCCAGCAAAAGGACAGCTACCGCTGGCGAGCAGTACTTC
-	TRBV27	-	TRBJ1-1	CASLGGTWGAAEAFF	TGTGCCAGCTTAGGGGGTACTTGGGGGGCGGCTGAAGCTTTCTTT
once	TRBV11-3	TRBD1	TRBJ1-1	CASSLTGQGRTEAFF	TGTGCCAGCAGCTTAACGGGACAGGGGAGGACTGAAGCTTTCTTT
-	TRBV4-1	-	TRBJ2-7	CASSQGVRYEQYF	TGCGCCAGCAGCCAAGGGGTACGCTACGAGCAGTACTTC
once	TRBV18	TRBD1	TRBJ2-7	CASSPAGTGSYEQYF	TGTGCCAGCTCACCGGCTGGGACAGGCTCCTACGAGCAGTACTTC
-	TRBV25-1	TRBD2	TRBJ2-5	CASSTAGLQETQYF	TGTGCCAGCAGCACAGCGGGGCTTCAAGAGACCCAGTACTTC
-	TRBV7-2	-	TRBJ2-7	CASSPYLNRGQYF	TGTGCCAGCAGCCCATACCTTAACCGCGGGCAGTACTTC
-	TRBV2	-	TRBJ2-7	CASRISGAGEQYF	TGTGCCAGCAGAATTAGCGGCGCGGGAGAGCAGTACTTC
-	TRBV6-6	-	TRBJ2-1	CASSLNREVNEQFF	TGTGCCAGCAGTCTTAACAGGGAGGTCAATGAGCAGTTCTTC
-	TRBV28	-	TRBJ1-4	CASSPVGDKQTNEKLFF	TGTGCCAGCAGTCCGGTCGGGGACAAGCAAACTAATGAAAAACTGTTTTTT
few	TRBV6-1	-	TRBJ1-1	CASSARGGGAEAFF	TGTGCCAGCAGTGCAAGGGGCGGAGGCGCTGAAGCTTTCTTT
-	TRBV27	TRBD1	TRBJ1-1	CASSQDRGYTEAFF	TGTGCCAGCAGTCAAGACAGGGGGTACACTGAAGCTTTCTTT
-	TRBV19	-	TRBJ2-5	CASSIMGNQETQYF	TGTGCCAGTAGTATAATGGGCAACCAAGAGACCCAGTACTTC
-	TRBV10-1	TRBD2	TRBJ2-3	CASKGTNVDTQYF	TGCGCCAGCAAGGGGACTAATGTCGATACGCAGTATTTT
-	TRBV27	-	TRBJ1-5	CASSWSGSNQPQHF	TGTGCCAGCAGTTGGTCGGGGAGCAATCAGCCCCAGCATTTT
-	TRBV29-1	TRBD2	TRBJ2-3	CSVEFPTGAGGPISTDTQYF	TGCAGCGTTGAATTCCCCACTGGGGCGGGAGGACCAATTAGCACAGATACGCAGTATTTT
few	TRBV19	-	TRBJ1-2	CASSTPGRPHGYTF	TGTGCCAGTAGTACCCCAGGACGGCCGCATGGCTACACCTTC
-	TRBV19	TRBD2	TRBJ2-1	CASSTSGRNALF	TGTGCCAGTAGTACCAGCGGGAGGAATGCACTCTTC
few	TRBV19	TRBD1	TRBJ1-4	CATTDRDKLFF	TGTGCCACGACCGACAGGGACAAACTGTTTTTT
-	TRBV7-2	TRBD1	TRBJ2-2	CASSLRVSGQGAGELFF	TGTGCCAGCAGCTTAAGAGTGTCGGGACAGGGGGCCGGGGAGCTGTTTTTT
once	TRBV5-1	TRBD1	TRBJ2-7	CASSFTGEIDEQYF	TGCGCCAGCAGCTTTACAGGGGAGATCGACGAGCAGTACTTC
-	TRBV28	-	TRBJ2-2	CASSFPREGNTGELFF	TGTGCCAGCAGTTTCCCTCGCGAGGGGAACACCGGGGAGCTGTTTTTT
many	TRBV12-5	TRBD1	TRBJ1-1	CASGLGQGANTEAFF	TGTGCTAGTGGTTTGGGACAGGGGGCTAACACTGAAGCTTTCTTT
-	TRBV5-1	-	TRBJ2-7	CASSPPGRTSSYEQYF	TGCGCCAGCAGCCCGCCGGGACGAACGAGCTCCTACGAGCAGTACTTC
-	TRBV7-2	TRBD1	TRBJ1-2	CASSLSQGDYGYTF	TGTGCCAGCAGCTTGAGCCAGGGGGACTATGGCTACACCTTC
once	TRBV12-5	-	TRBJ1-1	CASGLSHTRYTLAEAFF	TGTGCTAGTGGTTTGAGCCATACGAGGTACACCTTGGCTGAAGCTTTCTTT
few	TRBV2	-	TRBJ2-1	CASRAQLPSSYNEQFF	TGTGCCAGCAGGGCCCAGCTGCCAAGCTCCTACAATGAGCAGTTCTTC
-	TRBV29-1	-	TRBJ2-7	CSVGLTAYEQYF	TGCAGCGTGGGACTGACAGCCTACGAGCAGTACTTC
once	TRBV6-1	-	TRBJ2-1	CASSPKSGIYNEQFF	TGTGCCAGCAGCCCTAAGAGCGGAATTTACAATGAGCAGTTCTTC
-	TRBV10-3	TRBD2	TRBJ2-5	CAISELGLAGGETQYF	TGTGCCATCAGTGAGTTAGGACTAGCGGGAGGAGAGACCCAGTACTTC
-	TRBV18	-	TRBJ2-3	CASSSSSDTQYF	TGTGCCAGCTCATCCTCGTCAGATACGCAGTATTTT
few	TRBV4-1	-	TRBJ1-5	CASSQEWGRVGPQHF	TGCGCCAGCAGCCAAGAATGGGGCAGGGTCGGCCCCCAGCATTTT
-	TRBV6-5	TRBD2	TRBJ2-7	CASCTSGRAGDEQYF	TGTGCCAGCTGTACGAGCGGGAGGGCGGGTGACGAGCAGTACTTC
-	TRBV6-6	-	TRBJ2-6	CASSYSGSGANVLTF	TGTGCCAGCAGTTACTCGGGCAGTGGGGCCAACGTCCTGACTTTC
-	TRBV27	-	TRBJ2-1	CASSLWGTSYNEQFF	TGTGCCAGCAGTTTATGGGGGACCTCCTACAATGAGCAGTTCTTC
-	TRBV5-1	-	TRBJ1-2	CASSPADSPYGYTF	TGCGCCAGCAGCCCGGCCGACAGCCCCTATGGCTACACCTTC
-	TRBV7-9	TRBD2	TRBJ2-5	CASSLGGLAGWETQYF	TGTGCCAGCAGCTTAGGCGGGCTAGCGGGATGGGAGACCCAGTACTTC
-	TRBV5-4	-	TRBJ2-3	CASSFRGTSTDTQYF	TGTGCCAGCAGCTTCCGGGGGACTAGCACAGATACGCAGTATTTT
-	TRBV7-2	-	TRBJ1-2	CASSLPRPGYTF	TGTGCCAGCAGCCTACCTCGACCGGGCTACACCTTC
-	TRBV10-3	TRBD1	TRBJ1-4	CAISEAGGFEKLFF	TGTGCCATCAGTGAGGCAGGGGGCTTTGAAAAACTGTTTTTT
-	TRBV7-2	TRBD2	TRBJ2-5	CASSLAGTSVQETQYF	TGTGCCAGCAGCTTAGCAGGGACTAGCGTTCAAGAGACCCAGTACTTC
-	TRBV28	-	TRBJ2-3	CASSLGHGGADTQYF	TGTGCCAGCAGTTTAGGGCACGGAGGGGCGGATACGCAGTATTTT
-	TRBV5-6	TRBD1	TRBJ2-7	CASRRTGGDYEQYF	TGTGCCAGCAGAAGGACAGGGGGCGACTACGAGCAGTACTTC
-	TRBV7-8	TRBD1	TRBJ2-3	CASSSEQGDTQYF	TGTGCCAGCAGCTCCGAACAGGGGGATACGCAGTATTTT
-	TRBV28	-	TRBJ2-7	CASSTVGDTTYEQYF	TGTGCCAGCAGTACCGTGGGGGACACCACCTACGAGCAGTACTTC
few	TRBV5-6	-	TRBJ2-4	CASSSGPSGLNIQYF	TGTGCCAGCAGCTCGGGACCCTCAGGGTTGAACATTCAGTACTTC
-	TRBV15	TRBD1	TRBJ2-7	CATSRDNRGPYEQYF	TGTGCCACCAGCAGAGATAACAGGGGGCCCTACGAGCAGTACTTC
-	TRBV19	-	TRBJ1-1	CASSIDRPTNTEAFF	TGTGCCAGTAGTATAGACAGGCCAACGAACACTGAAGCTTTCTTT
-	TRBV5-1	TRBD1	TRBJ1-4	CASSLQGDNEKLFF	TGCGCCAGCAGCTTACAGGGGGATAATGAAAAACTGTTTTTT
-	TRBV28	-	TRBJ2-7	CASSETYEQYF	TGTGCCAGCTCGGAAACCTACGAGCAGTACTTC